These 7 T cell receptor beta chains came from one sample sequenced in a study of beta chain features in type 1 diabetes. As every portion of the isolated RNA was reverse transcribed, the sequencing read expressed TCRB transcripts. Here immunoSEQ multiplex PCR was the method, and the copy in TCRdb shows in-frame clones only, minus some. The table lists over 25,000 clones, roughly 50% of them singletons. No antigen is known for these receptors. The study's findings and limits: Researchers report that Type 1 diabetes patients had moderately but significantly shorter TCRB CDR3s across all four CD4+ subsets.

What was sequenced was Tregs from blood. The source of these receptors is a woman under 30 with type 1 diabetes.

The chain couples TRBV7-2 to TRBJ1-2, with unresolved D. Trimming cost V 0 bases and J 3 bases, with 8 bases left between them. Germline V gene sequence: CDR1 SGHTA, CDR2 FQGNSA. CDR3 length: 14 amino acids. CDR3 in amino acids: CASSLASTDYGYTF. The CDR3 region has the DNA TGTGCCAGCAGCTTAGCTTCTACGGACTATGGCTACACCTTC.

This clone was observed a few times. This CDR3 reads CASSTEDREYEQFF. The CDR3 DNA sequence: TGTGCCAGCAGTACCGAGGACAGGGAGTATGAGCAGTTCTTC. The chain couples TRBV27 to TRBJ2-1, with TRBD1 matching over 8 bases. The CDR3 contains 14 residues. The ends lost 5 bases at V and 8 bases at J; junction bases unmatched: 8. Germline assignment: CDR1 MNHEY and CDR2 SMNVEV (reference sequence).

This CDR3 reads CASSSGGPTSGDYSYEQYF. As DNA, the CDR3 is TGTGCCAGCAGTTCAGGGGGCCCCACTAGCGGGGACTACTCCTACGAGCAGTACTTC. The J gene is TRBJ2-5, the V gene TRBV28, with 10 positions matching TRBD2. The J call may not be correct, given that the DNA end is closer to TRBJ2-7. This CDR3 contains 19 residues. In germline, CDR1 is MDHEN, CDR2 SYDVKM.

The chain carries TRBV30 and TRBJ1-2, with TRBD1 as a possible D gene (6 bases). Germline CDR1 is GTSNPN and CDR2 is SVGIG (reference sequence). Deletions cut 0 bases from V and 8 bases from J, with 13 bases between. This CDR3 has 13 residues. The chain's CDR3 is CAWSVGAPGGYTF. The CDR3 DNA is TGTGCCTGGAGTGTGGGGGCCCCCGGAGGCTACACCTTC. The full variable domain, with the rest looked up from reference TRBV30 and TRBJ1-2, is SQTIHQWPATLVQPVGSPLSLECTVEGTSNPNLYWYRQAAGRGLQLLFYSVGIGQISSEVPQNLSASRPQDRQFILSSKKLLLSDSGFYLCAWSVGAPGGYTFGSGTRLTVV.

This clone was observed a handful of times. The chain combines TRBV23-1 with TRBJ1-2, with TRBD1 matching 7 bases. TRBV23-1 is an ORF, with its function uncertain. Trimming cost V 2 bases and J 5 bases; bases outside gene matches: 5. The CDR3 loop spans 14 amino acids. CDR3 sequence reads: CASSQKDRPYGYTF. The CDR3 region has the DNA TGCGCCAGCAGTCAAAAGGACAGGCCATATGGCTACACCTTC.

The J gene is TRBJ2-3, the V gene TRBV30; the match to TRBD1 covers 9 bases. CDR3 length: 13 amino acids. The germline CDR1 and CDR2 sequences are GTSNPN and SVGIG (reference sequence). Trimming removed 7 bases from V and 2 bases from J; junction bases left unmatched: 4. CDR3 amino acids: CALDRGHTDTQYF. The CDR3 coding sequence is TGTGCCTTGGACAGGGGCCACACAGATACGCAGTATTTT. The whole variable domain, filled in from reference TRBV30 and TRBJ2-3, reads SQTIHQWPATLVQPVGSPLSLECTVEGTSNPNLYWYRQAAGRGLQLLFYSVGIGQISSEVPQNLSASRPQDRQFILSSKKLLLSDSGFYLCALDRGHTDTQYFGPGTRLTVL.

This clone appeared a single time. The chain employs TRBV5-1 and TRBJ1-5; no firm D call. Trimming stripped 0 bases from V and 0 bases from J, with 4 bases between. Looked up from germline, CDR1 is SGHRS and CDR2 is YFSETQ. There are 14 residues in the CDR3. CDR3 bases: TGCGCCAGCAGCTTGGACAGTAGCAATCAGCCCCAGCATTTT. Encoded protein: CASSLDSSNQPQHF. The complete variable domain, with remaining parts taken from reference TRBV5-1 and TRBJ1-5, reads KAGVTQTPRYLIKTRGQQVTLSCSPISGHRSVSWYQQTPGQGLQFLFEYFSETQRNKGNFPGRFSGRQFSNSRSEMNVSTLELGDSALYLCASSLDSSNQPQHFGDGTRLSIL.